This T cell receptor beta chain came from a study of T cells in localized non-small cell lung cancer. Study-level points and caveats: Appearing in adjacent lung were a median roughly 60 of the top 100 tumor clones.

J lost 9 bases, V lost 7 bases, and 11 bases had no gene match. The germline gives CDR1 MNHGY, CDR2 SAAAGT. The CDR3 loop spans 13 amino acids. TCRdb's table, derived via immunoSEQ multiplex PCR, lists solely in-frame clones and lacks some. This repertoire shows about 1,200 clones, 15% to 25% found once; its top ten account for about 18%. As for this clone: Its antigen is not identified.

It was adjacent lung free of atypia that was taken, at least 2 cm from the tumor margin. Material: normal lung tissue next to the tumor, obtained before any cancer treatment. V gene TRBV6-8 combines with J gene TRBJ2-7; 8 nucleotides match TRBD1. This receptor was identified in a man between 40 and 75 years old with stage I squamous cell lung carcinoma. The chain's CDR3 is CASMGQDRTVQYF. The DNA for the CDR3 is TGTGCCAGCATGGGACAGGACCGGACTGTGCAGTACTTC.